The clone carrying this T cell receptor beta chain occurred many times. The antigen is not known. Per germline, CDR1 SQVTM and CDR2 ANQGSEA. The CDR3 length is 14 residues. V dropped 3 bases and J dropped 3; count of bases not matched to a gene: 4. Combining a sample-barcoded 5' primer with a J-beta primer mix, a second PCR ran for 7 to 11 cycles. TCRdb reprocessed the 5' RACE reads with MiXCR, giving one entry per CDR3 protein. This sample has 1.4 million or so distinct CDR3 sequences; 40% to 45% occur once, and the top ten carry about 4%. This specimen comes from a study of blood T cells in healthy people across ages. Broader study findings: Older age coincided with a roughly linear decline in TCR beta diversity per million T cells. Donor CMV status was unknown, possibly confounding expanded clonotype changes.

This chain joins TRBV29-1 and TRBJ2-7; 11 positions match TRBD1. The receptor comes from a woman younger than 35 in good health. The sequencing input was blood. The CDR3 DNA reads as TGCAGCGTTGATTCGGGACAGGGGGTCTACGAGCAGTACTTC. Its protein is CSVDSGQGVYEQYF.